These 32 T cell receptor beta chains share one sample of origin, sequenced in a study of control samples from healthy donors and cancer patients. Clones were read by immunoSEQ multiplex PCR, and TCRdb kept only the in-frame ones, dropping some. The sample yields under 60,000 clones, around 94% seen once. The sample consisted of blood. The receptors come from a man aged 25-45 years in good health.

The DNA for the CDR3 is TGTGCCAGCAGCACGGGACAGGGGGCTGCCAAAAACATTCAGTACTTC. Translating gives CASSTGQGAAKNIQYF. V usage is TRBV7-6 and J usage is TRBJ2-4, with TRBD1 matching over 12 bases. This CDR3 comprises 16 residues. Losses at the gene ends were 5 bases for V and 1 base for J; bases not matched to a gene: 3. Germline assignment: CDR1 SGHVS and CDR2 FNYEAQ.

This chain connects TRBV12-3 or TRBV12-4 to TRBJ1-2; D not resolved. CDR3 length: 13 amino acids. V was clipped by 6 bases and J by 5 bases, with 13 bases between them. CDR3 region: CASSPPSGYGYTF. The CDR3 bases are TGTGCCAGCAGCCCGCCTTCGGGTTATGGCTACACCTTC.

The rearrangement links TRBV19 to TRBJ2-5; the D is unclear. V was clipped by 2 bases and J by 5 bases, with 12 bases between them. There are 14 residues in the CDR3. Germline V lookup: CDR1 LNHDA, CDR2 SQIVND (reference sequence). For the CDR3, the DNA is TGTGCCAGTAGTATAAATAAGGGCCTGGAGACCCAGTACTTC. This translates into CASSINKGLETQYF.

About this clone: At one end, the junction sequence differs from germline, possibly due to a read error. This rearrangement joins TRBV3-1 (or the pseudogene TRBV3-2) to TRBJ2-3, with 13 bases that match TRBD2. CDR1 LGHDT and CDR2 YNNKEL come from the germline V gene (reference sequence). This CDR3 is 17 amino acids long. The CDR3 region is CASRQGTSGTSTDTQYF. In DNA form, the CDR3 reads TGTGCCAGCAGGCAAGGGACTAGCGGGACTAGCACAGATACGCAGTATTTT.

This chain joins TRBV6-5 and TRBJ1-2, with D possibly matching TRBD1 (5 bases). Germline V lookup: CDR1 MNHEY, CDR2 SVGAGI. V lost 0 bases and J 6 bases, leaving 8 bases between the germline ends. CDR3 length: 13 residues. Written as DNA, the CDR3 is TGTGCCAGCAGTTACTCCAGGGAACATGGCTACACCTTC. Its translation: CASSYSREHGYTF.

The CDR3 bases are TGTGCCAGCAGTGACTCTAGCGGGGGGGCAGATACGCAGTATTTT. This encodes CASSDSSGGADTQYF. This chain links TRBV6-4 with TRBJ2-3; 11 bases match TRBD2. CDR3 length: 15 residues. CDR1 and CDR2 from the germline V gene are MRHNA and SNTAGT. V lost 0 bases and J lost 4; bases outside the gene matches: 0.

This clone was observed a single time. In DNA form, the CDR3 reads TGCGCCAGCAGCCAAGAACACAGGCTGGGCAGCTCCTACGAGCAGTACTTC. Amino acid sequence: CASSQEHRLGSSYEQYF. The chain employs TRBV4-1 and TRBJ2-7; a weak D match, TRBD1 (5 bases). CDR1 and CDR2 (germline): MGHRA, YSYEKL. Trimming pared 0 bases from V and 0 bases from J, leaving 15 bases between. This CDR3 region has 17 residues.

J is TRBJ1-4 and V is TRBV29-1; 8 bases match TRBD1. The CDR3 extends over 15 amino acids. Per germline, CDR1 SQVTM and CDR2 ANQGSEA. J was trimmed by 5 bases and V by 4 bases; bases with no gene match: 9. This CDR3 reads CSVAPGGGWNEKLFF. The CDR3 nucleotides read TGCAGCGTTGCGCCAGGGGGCGGGTGGAATGAAAAACTGTTTTTT.

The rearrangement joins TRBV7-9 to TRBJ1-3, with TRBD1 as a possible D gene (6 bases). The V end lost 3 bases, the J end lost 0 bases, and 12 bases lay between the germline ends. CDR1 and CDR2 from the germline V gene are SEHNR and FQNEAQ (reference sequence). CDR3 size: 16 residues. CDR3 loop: CASSLPGTTSGNTIYF. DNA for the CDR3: TGTGCCAGCAGCTTGCCCGGGACAACCTCTGGAAACACCATATATTTT.

CDR3 amino acids: CASSYSGLNLAYEQYF. CDR3 nucleotides: TGTGCCAGCAGTTACTCGGGGCTGAACCTCGCCTACGAGCAGTACTTC. The chain joins TRBV6-5 to TRBJ2-7, with TRBD1 as a possible D gene (5 bases). CDR1 MNHEY and CDR2 SVGAGI come from the germline V gene. V was pared by 0 bases and J by 2 bases, with 14 bases between. The CDR3 contains 16 residues.

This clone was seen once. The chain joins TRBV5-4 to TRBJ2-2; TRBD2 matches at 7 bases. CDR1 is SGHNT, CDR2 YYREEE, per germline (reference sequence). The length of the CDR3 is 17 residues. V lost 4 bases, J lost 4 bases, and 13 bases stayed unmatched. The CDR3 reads CASSLPGAGVATGELFF. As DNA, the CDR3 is TGTGCCAGCAGCCTGCCCGGGGCGGGAGTTGCCACCGGGGAGCTGTTTTTT. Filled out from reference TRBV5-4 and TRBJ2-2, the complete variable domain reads ETGVTQSPTHLIKTRGQQVTLRCSSQSGHNTVSWYQQALGQGPQFIFQYYREEENGRGNFPPRFSGLQFPNYSSELNVNALELDDSALYLCASSLPGAGVATGELFFGEGSRLTVL.

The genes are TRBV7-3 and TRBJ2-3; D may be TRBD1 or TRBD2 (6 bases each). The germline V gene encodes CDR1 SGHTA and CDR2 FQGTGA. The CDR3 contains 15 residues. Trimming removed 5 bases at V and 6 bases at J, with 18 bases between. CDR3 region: CASSPRGGFVDTQYF. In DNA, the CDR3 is TGTGCCAGCAGCCCGAGAGGGGGGTTCGTTGATACGCAGTATTTT. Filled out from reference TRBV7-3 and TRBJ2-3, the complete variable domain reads GAGVSQTPSNKVTEKGKYVELRCDPISGHTALYWYRQSLGQGPEFLIYFQGTGAADDSGLPNDRFFAVRPEGSVSTLKIQRTERGDSAVYLCASSPRGGFVDTQYFGPGTRLTVL.

CDR3 in amino acids: CASSEGGTYYEQYF. The CDR3 nucleotides read TGTGCCAGCAGTGAAGGCGGAACCTACTACGAGCAGTACTTC. The chain is built from TRBV6-1 and TRBJ2-7, with D unclear. CDR3 length equals 14 residues. The ends were cut back, 1 base at V and 3 bases at J, with 10 bases in the middle. From germline, CDR1 is MNHNS and CDR2 SASEGT.

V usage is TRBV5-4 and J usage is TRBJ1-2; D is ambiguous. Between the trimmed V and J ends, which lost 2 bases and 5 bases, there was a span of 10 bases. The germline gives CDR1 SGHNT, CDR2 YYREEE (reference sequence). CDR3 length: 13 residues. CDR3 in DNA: TGTGCCAGCAGCTTCATGGGGATATATGGCTACACCTTC. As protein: CASSFMGIYGYTF.

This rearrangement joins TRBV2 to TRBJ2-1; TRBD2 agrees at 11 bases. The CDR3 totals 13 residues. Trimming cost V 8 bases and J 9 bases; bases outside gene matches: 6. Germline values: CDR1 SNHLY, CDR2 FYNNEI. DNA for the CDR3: TGTGCCAGCTCTAGCGGGAGGACTAGTGAGCAGTTCTTC. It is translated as CASSSGRTSEQFF.

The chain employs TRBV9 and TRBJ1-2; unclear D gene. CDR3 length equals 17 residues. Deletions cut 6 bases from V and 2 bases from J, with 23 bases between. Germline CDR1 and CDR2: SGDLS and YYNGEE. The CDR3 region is CASTSSPREPHNYGYTF. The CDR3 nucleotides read TGTGCCAGCACCTCCTCCCCTAGGGAGCCTCACAACTATGGCTACACCTTC.

CDR3 DNA sequence: TGTGCCTGGAGTGTGAATTCACCCCTCCACTTT. As protein: CAWSVNSPLHF. V is TRBV30 and J is TRBJ1-6, with unresolved D. Trimming pared 0 bases from V and 7 bases from J, leaving 1 base between. This CDR3 is built from 11 residues. Germline-derived CDR1 and CDR2 are GTSNPN and SVGIG (reference sequence).

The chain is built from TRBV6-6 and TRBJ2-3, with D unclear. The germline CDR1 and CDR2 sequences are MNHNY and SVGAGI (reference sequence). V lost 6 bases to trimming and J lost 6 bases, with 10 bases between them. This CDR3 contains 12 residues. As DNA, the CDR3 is TGTGCCAGCAGCCGGCCTCTCGATACGCAGTATTTT. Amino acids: CASSRPLDTQYF.

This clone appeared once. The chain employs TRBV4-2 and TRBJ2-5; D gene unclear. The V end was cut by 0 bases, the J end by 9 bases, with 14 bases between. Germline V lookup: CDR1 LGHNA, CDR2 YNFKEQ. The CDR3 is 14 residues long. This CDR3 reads CASSQDFAAGSQYF. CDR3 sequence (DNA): TGTGCCAGCAGCCAAGATTTCGCGGCTGGGTCCCAGTACTTC.

As DNA, the CDR3 is TGTGCCAGCAGCCCGGGATGGGACCGGAACACTGAAGCTTTCTTT. This encodes CASSPGWDRNTEAFF. V and J are TRBV7-2 and TRBJ1-1, with D maybe TRBD1 (5 bases). The CDR3 is made up of 15 amino acids. Per germline, CDR1 SGHTA and CDR2 FQGNSA. Trimming removed 5 bases at V and 1 base at J, with 14 bases between.

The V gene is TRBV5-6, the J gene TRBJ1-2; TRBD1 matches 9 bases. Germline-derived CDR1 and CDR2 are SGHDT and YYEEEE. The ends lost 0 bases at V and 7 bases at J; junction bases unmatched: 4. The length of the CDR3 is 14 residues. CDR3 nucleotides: TGTGCCAGCAGCTTGGAGGGACAGGGATTTGGCTACACCTTC. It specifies CASSLEGQGFGYTF.

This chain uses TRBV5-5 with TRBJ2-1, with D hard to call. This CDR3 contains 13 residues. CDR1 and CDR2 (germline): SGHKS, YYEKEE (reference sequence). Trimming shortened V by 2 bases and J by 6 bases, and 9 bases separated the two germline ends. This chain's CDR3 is CASSLVAINEQFF. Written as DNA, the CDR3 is TGTGCCAGCAGCTTAGTAGCCATCAATGAGCAGTTCTTC.

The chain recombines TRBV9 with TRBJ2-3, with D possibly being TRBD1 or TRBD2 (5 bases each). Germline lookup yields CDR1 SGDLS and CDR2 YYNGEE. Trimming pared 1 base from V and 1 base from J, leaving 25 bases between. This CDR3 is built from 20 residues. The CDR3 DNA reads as TGTGCCAGCAGCGTACGCTCAGTTTCCCGGGGCAGGCGCCGCACAGATACGCAGTATTTT. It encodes CASSVRSVSRGRRRTDTQYF. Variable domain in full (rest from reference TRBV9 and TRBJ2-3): DSGVTQTPKHLITATGQRVTLRCSPRSGDLSVYWYQQSLDQGLQFLIQYYNGEERAKGNILERFSAQQFPDLHSELNLSSLELGDSALYFCASSVRSVSRGRRRTDTQYFGPGTRLTVL.

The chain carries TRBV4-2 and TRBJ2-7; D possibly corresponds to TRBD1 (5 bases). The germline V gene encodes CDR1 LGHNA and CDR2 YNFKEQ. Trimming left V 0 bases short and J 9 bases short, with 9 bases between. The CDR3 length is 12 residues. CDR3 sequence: CASSQEWGGQYF. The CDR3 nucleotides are TGTGCCAGCAGCCAAGAATGGGGCGGGCAGTACTTC.

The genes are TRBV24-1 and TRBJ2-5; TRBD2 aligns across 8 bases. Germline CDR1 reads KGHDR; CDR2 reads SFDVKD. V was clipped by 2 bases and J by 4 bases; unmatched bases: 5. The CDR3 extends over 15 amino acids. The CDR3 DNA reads TGTGCCACCAGTGATTATTTAGCGGGACGAGAGACCCAGTACTTC. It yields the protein CATSDYLAGRETQYF.

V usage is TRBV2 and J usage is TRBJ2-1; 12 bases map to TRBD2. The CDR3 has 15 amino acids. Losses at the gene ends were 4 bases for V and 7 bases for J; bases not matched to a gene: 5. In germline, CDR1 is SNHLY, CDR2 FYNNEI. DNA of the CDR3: TGTGCCAGCAGTGCTGGACTAGCGGGGTCAAATGAGCAGTTCTTC. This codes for CASSAGLAGSNEQFF.

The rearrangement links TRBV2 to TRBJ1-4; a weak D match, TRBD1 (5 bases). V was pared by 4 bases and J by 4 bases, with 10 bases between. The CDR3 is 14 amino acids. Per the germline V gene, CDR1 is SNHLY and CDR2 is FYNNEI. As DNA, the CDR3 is TGTGCCAGCAGTGGGGACGGCCGTAATGAAAAACTGTTTTTT. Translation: CASSGDGRNEKLFF.

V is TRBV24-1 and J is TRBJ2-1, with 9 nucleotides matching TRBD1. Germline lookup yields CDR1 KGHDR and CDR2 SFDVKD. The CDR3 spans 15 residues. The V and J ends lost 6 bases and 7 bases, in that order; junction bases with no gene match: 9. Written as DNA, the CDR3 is TGTGCCACCAGTCGGGGGGACAGGGTCTATAATGAGCAGTTCTTC. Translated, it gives CATSRGDRVYNEQFF.

CDR3 in DNA: TGTGCCATGAGGGAAGAGTTCGGGGTGAACACTGAAGCTTTCTTT. The encoded protein is CAMREEFGVNTEAFF. This chain connects TRBV30 to TRBJ1-1; D uncertain. Trimming pared 8 bases from V and 0 bases from J, leaving 19 bases between. Germline V CDR1 and CDR2: GTSNPN, SVGIG (reference sequence). CDR3 size: 15 residues.

The CDR3 nucleotides are TGTGCCAGCGGTAGCTACGAGCAGTACTTC. It codes for CASGSYEQYF. This chain connects TRBV28 to TRBJ2-7; no clear D. The germline gives CDR1 MDHEN, CDR2 SYDVKM. V lost 8 bases, J lost 3 bases, and 5 bases lay in between. CDR3 size: 10 residues.

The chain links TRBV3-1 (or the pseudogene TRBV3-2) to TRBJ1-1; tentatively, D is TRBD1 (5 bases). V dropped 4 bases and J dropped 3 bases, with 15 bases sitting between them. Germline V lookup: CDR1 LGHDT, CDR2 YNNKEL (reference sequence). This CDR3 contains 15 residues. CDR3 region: CASSLEGRGDTEAFF. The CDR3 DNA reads TGTGCCAGCAGCCTGGAGGGAAGAGGGGACACTGAAGCTTTCTTT.

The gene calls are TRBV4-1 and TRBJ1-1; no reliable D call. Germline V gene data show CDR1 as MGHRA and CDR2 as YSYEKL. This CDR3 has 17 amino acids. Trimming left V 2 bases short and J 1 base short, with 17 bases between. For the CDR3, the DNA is TGCGCCAGCAGCCAACTCCTTAGTCTTGCAGGGAACACTGAAGCTTTCTTT. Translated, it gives CASSQLLSLAGNTEAFF.